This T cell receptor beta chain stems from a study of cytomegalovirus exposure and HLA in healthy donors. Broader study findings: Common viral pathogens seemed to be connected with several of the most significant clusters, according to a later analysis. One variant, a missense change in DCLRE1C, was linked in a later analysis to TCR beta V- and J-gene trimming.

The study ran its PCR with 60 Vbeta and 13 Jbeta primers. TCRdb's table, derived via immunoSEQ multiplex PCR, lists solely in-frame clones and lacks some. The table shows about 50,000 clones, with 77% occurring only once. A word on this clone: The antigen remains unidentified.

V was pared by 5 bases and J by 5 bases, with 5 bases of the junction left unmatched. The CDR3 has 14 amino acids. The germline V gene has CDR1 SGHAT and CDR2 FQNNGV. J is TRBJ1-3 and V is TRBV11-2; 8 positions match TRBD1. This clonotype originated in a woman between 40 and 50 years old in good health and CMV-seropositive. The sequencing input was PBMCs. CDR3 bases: TGTGCCAGCAGCCCAGGACAGGGCAGAAACACCATATATTTT. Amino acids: CASSPGQGRNTIYF.